A single sample gave rise to the 26 T cell receptor beta chains below, sequenced in a study of blood T cell repertoires in COVID-19. Measured with immunoSEQ multiplex PCR; TCRdb has only the in-frame clones, and not every one. The repertoire holds some 240,000 clones, with around 81% as singletons. The sequencing sample was made of peripheral blood. All receptors derive from a human donor in a cohort sampled during active COVID-19.

The chain joins TRBV10-2 to TRBJ2-2; 7 bases fit TRBD2. The ends lost 0 bases at V and 1 base at J; junction bases unmatched: 2. CDR1 is WSHSY, CDR2 SAAADI, per germline. The CDR3 runs 16 residues. CDR3 sequence: CASSESGLGNTGELFF. The DNA for the CDR3 is TGCGCCAGCAGTGAGTCTGGACTAGGGAACACCGGGGAGCTGTTTTTT.

The chain joins TRBV23-1 to TRBJ2-5; TRBD1 is a possible D gene (6 bases). TRBV23-1 is an ORF for which the function is uncertain. The CDR3 loop spans 15 amino acids. Deletions cut 3 bases from V and 2 bases from J, with 13 bases between. For the CDR3, the DNA is TGCGCCAGCAGTCATCGCCGGGACACACAAGAGACCCAGTACTTC. It specifies CASSHRRDTQETQYF.

This clone showed up just a few times. CDR3 sequence (DNA): TGTGCCAGCAGTTTTTCCACCGGACTAGGGACCTCCTACAATGAGCAGTTCTTC. It specifies CASSFSTGLGTSYNEQFF. The chain combines TRBV28 with TRBJ2-1, with 7 bases identical to TRBD2. The trim removed 3 bases at V and 0 bases at J, leaving 11 bases unmatched. Germline V CDR1 and CDR2: MDHEN, SYDVKM. There are 18 residues in the CDR3.

The V gene is TRBV7-2, the J gene TRBJ1-1; a weak D match, TRBD1 (6 bases). The CDR3 has 17 residues. Germline V gene lookup returns CDR1 SGHTA and CDR2 FQGNSA. With 5 bases removed from V and 1 base from J, the gap between germline ends came to 20 bases. The CDR3, as DNA: TGTGCCAGCAGCCATGCGCGGGCAGGGGCCCCGAACACTGAAGCTTTCTTT. Encoded protein: CASSHARAGAPNTEAFF.

The chain combines TRBV6-5 with TRBJ2-5; D possibly corresponds to TRBD2 (6 bases). Trimming pared 2 bases from V and 4 bases from J, leaving 14 bases between. The CDR3 loop spans 15 amino acids. Germline V gene lookup returns CDR1 MNHEY and CDR2 SVGAGI. DNA for the CDR3: TGTGCCAGCAGTTACCCGTCCGGGAGTGGAGAGACCCAGTACTTC. The encoded protein is CASSYPSGSGETQYF.

The CDR3 here is CASRGHSREFWGYTF. The CDR3 nucleotides are TGTGCCAGCAGGGGTCACAGTCGGGAGTTTTGGGGCTACACCTTC. The rearrangement joins TRBV28 to TRBJ1-2; D is ambiguous. The CDR3 loop spans 15 amino acids. Germline loops: CDR1 MDHEN, CDR2 SYDVKM. Trimming stripped 6 bases from V and 8 bases from J, with 22 bases between.

This rearrangement joins TRBV24-1 to TRBJ2-2, with D perhaps TRBD1 (5 bases). This CDR3 comprises 17 residues. The V and J ends lost 2 bases and 5 bases respectively, with 17 bases between them. CDR1 KGHDR and CDR2 SFDVKD come from the germline V gene. As DNA, the CDR3 is TGTGCCACCAGTGATTCCCTAAGGGGTTATAGGACCGGGGAGCTGTTTTTT. This encodes CATSDSLRGYRTGELFF.

CDR3 protein: CASSPRDFNQPQHF. CDR3 in DNA: TGTGCCAGTAGTCCCCGGGACTTCAATCAGCCCCAGCATTTT. This chain joins TRBV19 and TRBJ1-5, with D possibly matching TRBD1 (5 bases). CDR1 LNHDA and CDR2 SQIVND come from the germline V gene (reference sequence). The length of the CDR3 is 14 residues. Trimming cost V 5 bases and J 3 bases, with 11 bases left between them.

The rearrangement links TRBV6-5 to TRBJ2-2, with TRBD1 matching over 8 bases. The CDR3 loop spans 14 amino acids. Per the germline V gene, CDR1 is MNHEY and CDR2 is SVGAGI. The J segment lost 6 bases and the V segment lost 2 bases, leaving 2 bases of the junction unmatched. CDR3: CASSYATGAGELFF. Written as DNA, the CDR3 is TGTGCCAGCAGTTACGCGACAGGGGCCGGGGAGCTGTTTTTT.

This chain joins TRBV15 and TRBJ1-1, with unresolved D. Trimming removed 3 bases at V and 4 bases at J, with 6 bases between. Looked up from germline, CDR1 is LNHNV and CDR2 is YYDKDF (reference sequence). The CDR3 is 12 residues long. Here the CDR3 DNA reads TGTGCCACCAGCAGCCTAAGCACTGAAGCTTTCTTT. Translation gives CATSSLSTEAFF.

The chain couples TRBV9 to TRBJ1-5, with no clear D. CDR3 length: 15 residues. Germline CDR1 and CDR2: SGDLS and YYNGEE. The V gene lost 0 bases and the J gene lost 0 bases, with 7 bases spanning the gap. The CDR3 reads CASSVGGYSNQPQHF. The CDR3 DNA sequence: TGTGCCAGCAGCGTAGGCGGGTATAGCAATCAGCCCCAGCATTTT.

The chain has TRBV20-1 and TRBJ2-1; D gene ambiguous. V was pared by 4 bases and J by 2 bases, with 3 bases between. Germline loops: CDR1 DFQATT, CDR2 SNEGSKA (reference sequence). This CDR3 spans 11 amino acids. Written as DNA, the CDR3 is TGCAGTGCTACCGCCTACAATGAGCAGTTCTTC. This codes for CSATAYNEQFF.

This rearrangement joins TRBV21-1 to TRBJ2-7; the table names TRBD2, a call not compared with the DNA. TRBV21-1 is a pseudogene segment. The CDR3 runs 14 residues. For the CDR3, the DNA is TGTGCCAGCAGCAAGGGCGGGCTCTCCTACGAGCAGTACTTC. Its translation is CASSKGGLSYEQYF.

The chain has TRBV19 and TRBJ2-7; tentative D call: TRBD2 (7 bases). The CDR3 has 16 amino acids. Looked up from germline, CDR1 is LNHDA and CDR2 is SQIVND (reference sequence). Trimming removed 4 bases from V and 2 bases from J, with 18 bases in between. CDR3 amino acids: CASSKSGGGGTYEQYF. CDR3 nucleotides: TGTGCCAGTAGTAAGTCCGGGGGAGGGGGAACCTACGAGCAGTACTTC.

The chain has TRBV25-1 and TRBJ1-5; D may be TRBD1 (5 bases). This CDR3 spans 14 amino acids. Trimming pared 4 bases from V and 5 bases from J, leaving 12 bases between. Germline-derived CDR1 and CDR2 are MGHDK and SYGVNS. The CDR3 loop reads CASSGTDRYQPQHF. The CDR3 DNA follows: TGTGCCAGCAGTGGAACAGACAGATATCAGCCCCAGCATTTT.

The chain combines TRBV2 with TRBJ1-5; D remains ambiguous. Trimming removed 3 bases at V and 9 bases at J, with 6 bases between. The germline CDR1 and CDR2 sequences are SNHLY and FYNNEI. The CDR3 has 11 residues. The DNA for the CDR3 is TGTGCCAGCAGTGAGGGAGGGCCCCAGCATTTT. It yields the protein CASSEGGPQHF.

V gene TRBV5-1 combines with J gene TRBJ1-1, with a possible D match to TRBD1 (6 bases). Germline lookup yields CDR1 SGHRS and CDR2 YFSETQ. CDR3 length: 13 amino acids. Trimming pared 8 bases from V and 4 bases from J, leaving 15 bases between. CDR3 region: CASLQGGGTEAFF. In nucleotides, the CDR3 is TGCGCCAGTTTACAGGGCGGCGGCACTGAAGCTTTCTTT.

The chain is built from TRBV28 and TRBJ1-5; D perhaps matches TRBD1 (5 bases). V was shortened by 8 bases and J by 2 bases, with 10 bases between the two germline ends. The CDR3 is 13 amino acids. Germline V lookup: CDR1 MDHEN, CDR2 SYDVKM. In nucleotides, the CDR3 is TGTGCCAGCTATGGGGCAGGCAATCAGCCCCAGCATTTT. It is translated as CASYGAGNQPQHF. Looking up the rest from reference TRBV28 and TRBJ1-5 gives the full variable domain: DVKVTQSSRYLVKRTGEKVFLECVQDMDHENMFWYRQDPGLGLRLIYFSYDVKMKEKGDIPEGYSVSREKKERFSLILESASTNQTSMYLCASYGAGNQPQHFGDGTRLSIL.

The gene calls are TRBV5-1 and TRBJ1-1, with D possibly being TRBD1 (6 bases). From germline, CDR1 is SGHRS and CDR2 YFSETQ. The germline V and J ends were trimmed by 2 bases and 2 bases, with 22 bases remaining between them. The CDR3 length is 18 residues. Here the CDR3 reads CASSFQIPAGQINTEAFF. The CDR3 DNA reads as TGCGCCAGCAGCTTCCAAATTCCTGCAGGACAGATTAACACTGAAGCTTTCTTT.

The CDR3 reads CASSILRGENQPQHF. The CDR3, as DNA: TGTGCCAGCAGCATACTCAGGGGAGAAAATCAGCCCCAGCATTTT. The chain carries TRBV7-2 and TRBJ1-5, with D possibly matching TRBD1 (6 bases). Trimming left V 5 bases short and J 4 bases short, with 15 bases between. Per the germline V gene, CDR1 is SGHTA and CDR2 is FQGNSA. This CDR3 spans 15 amino acids. The full variable domain, rest sourced from reference TRBV7-2 and TRBJ1-5, is GAGVSQSPSNKVTEKGKDVELRCDPISGHTALYWYRQSLGQGLEFLIYFQGNSAPDKSGLPSDRFSAERTGGSVSTLTIQRTQQEDSAVYLCASSILRGENQPQHFGDGTRLSIL.

This rearrangement joins TRBV6-5 to TRBJ2-7, with 7 bases lining up with TRBD1. V was clipped by 6 bases and J by 0 bases; unmatched bases: 5. There are 14 residues in the CDR3. In germline, CDR1 is MNHEY, CDR2 SVGAGI. The CDR3 region has the DNA TGTGCCAGCAGCATGGACAGGAACTCCTACGAGCAGTACTTC. Translation: CASSMDRNSYEQYF.

The rearrangement uses TRBV2 and TRBJ1-5, with D maybe TRBD1 (6 bases). Trimming stripped 7 bases from V and 7 bases from J, with 20 bases between. The CDR3 runs to 15 residues. Germline CDR1 is SNHLY and CDR2 is FYNNEI. CDR3 sequence reads: CASNSRQDLGQPQHF. The CDR3 coding sequence is TGTGCCAGCAACTCCCGACAGGACCTGGGGCAGCCCCAGCATTTT.

The chain has TRBV3-1 (or the pseudogene TRBV3-2) and TRBJ2-7; 7 nucleotides line up with TRBD2. With V trimmed by 5 bases and J by 0 bases, 16 bases remained unmatched. Looked up from germline, CDR1 is LGHDT and CDR2 is YNNKEL (reference sequence). This CDR3 is 18 amino acids long. CDR3 bases: TGTGCCAGCAGCGGCGGACTAGTTAGGACTAGGAGCTCCTACGAGCAGTACTTC. Its translation: CASSGGLVRTRSSYEQYF.

In its sample, this clone was seen many times. The V and J genes are TRBV5-1 and TRBJ2-1, with TRBD2 identical over 10 bases. V lost 4 bases, J lost 7 bases, and 8 bases stayed unmatched. The V gene's germline CDR1 is SGHRS and CDR2 YFSETQ. CDR3 length equals 15 residues. CDR3 sequence reads: CASSPLAGDGNEQFF. CDR3 DNA sequence: TGCGCCAGCAGCCCTCTAGCGGGAGATGGGAATGAGCAGTTCTTC.

This clone has at least ten counts. The V call is TRBV6-4, the J call TRBJ1-2, with a weak D call TRBD1 (6 bases). CDR1 MRHNA and CDR2 SNTAGT come from the germline V gene. The V end lost 3 bases, the J end lost 2 bases, and 13 bases lay between the germline ends. The CDR3 consists of 15 residues. The CDR3 loop is CASSEQGGLNYGYTF. The CDR3 DNA reads as TGTGCCAGCAGTGAACAGGGTGGGCTAAACTATGGCTACACCTTC.

This clone was recorded a few times. J is TRBJ1-3 and V is TRBV7-2; no reliable D call. This CDR3 is built from 14 residues. Trimming left V 0 bases short and J 3 bases short, with 6 bases between. The germline V gene encodes CDR1 SGHTA and CDR2 FQGNSA. The CDR3 sequence is CASSLAGGGNTIYF. The CDR3, as DNA: TGTGCCAGCAGCTTAGCGGGAGGTGGAAACACCATATATTTT.